This T cell receptor (beta chain) was found in a study of shared clonotypes between healthy human individuals. Study as a whole: Contributing individuals were two females and a few males aged 18 to 49.

Investigators divided CD4+ cells into CD45RA+ naive and CD45RA-negative memory subsets. Clones were sequenced by immunoSEQ multiplex PCR, and TCRdb holds only the in-frame ones, with some missing. Of under 750,000 clones in the sample, roughly 72% were seen once. Germline V gives CDR1 MNHNY, CDR2 SVGAGI (reference sequence). The CDR3 contains 14 residues. The V gene lost 7 bases and the J gene lost 2 bases, with 15 bases spanning the gap. This clone has a handful of counts. The sequenced sample consisted of memory CD4+ T cells sorted from blood. Subset described: CD45RA-negative fraction. The chain recombines TRBV6-6 with TRBJ2-7; D may be TRBD1 (5 bases). The sequence came from a woman younger than 45 in good health. The CDR3 DNA reads TGTGCCAGCATGATAAGCCCGGACACCTACGAGCAGTACTTC. This encodes CASMISPDTYEQYF.